A selection of T cell receptor beta chains follows, all from one sample in a study of identical twins. TCRdb reanalysed the 5' RACE reads using MiXCR and keeps one entry per CDR3 protein. The sample carries around 370,000 distinct CDR3 sequences, approximately 8.7% recorded once. The sample comprised naive T cells sorted from blood. All receptors derive from a woman aged 45-65 years in good health. The CDR3 runs from the conserved cysteine through the conserved F or W. A D gene is named only where the DNA matches it firmly. A clone size is listed for some rows: how often the clone was seen (once, few, many), or a class if it is expanded.

d_call	clone_size	v_call	j_call	cdr3_nt	cdr3_aa
NA	NA	TRBV5-1	TRBJ2-5	TGCGCCAGCAGCTTGGGGGACCGCGATAGGGAGACCCAGTACTTC	CASSLGDRDRETQYF
NA	few	TRBV20-1	TRBJ2-2	TGCAGTGCTAGAGAGGGGACAACGAACACCGGGGAGCTGTTTTTT	CSAREGTTNTGELFF
NA	NA	TRBV30	TRBJ2-7	TGTGCCTGGAGTGGATCCTACGAGCAGTACTTC	CAWSGSYEQYF
TRBD1	NA	TRBV12-3/TRBV12-4	TRBJ1-1	TGTGCCAGCAGCTACGGACAGGGGCGGAACACTGAAGCTTTCTTT	CASSYGQGRNTEAFF
TRBD2	NA	TRBV6-5	TRBJ2-5	TGTGCCAGCAGTCAACGACCACCGGGACTAGCGGGAGTGTTGGAGGAGACCCAGTACTTC	CASSQRPPGLAGVLEETQYF
NA	NA	TRBV2	TRBJ2-3	TGTGCCAGCAGTGTAAGGGGCGCAGATACGCAGTATTTT	CASSVRGADTQYF
NA	NA	TRBV5-1	TRBJ2-1	TGCGCCAGCAGCTTGACCCGGACGGCTAATGAGCAGTTCTTC	CASSLTRTANEQFF
TRBD2	few	TRBV29-1	TRBJ2-7	TGCAGCGTTGGGGTCACTAGCGGGAGTTACGAGCAGTACTTC	CSVGVTSGSYEQYF
NA	NA	TRBV6-6	TRBJ1-1	TGTGCCACCTGCCCCCTTAAGAACACTGAAGCTTTCTTT	CATCPLKNTEAFF
NA	few	TRBV7-6	TRBJ1-1	TGTGCCAGCAGCCGGGCCATGAACACTGAAGCTTTCTTT	CASSRAMNTEAFF
NA	many	TRBV29-1	TRBJ2-3	TGCAGCGTTAGCAGTAGCACAGATACGCAGTATTTT	CSVSSSTDTQYF
TRBD1	few	TRBV20-1	TRBJ2-7	TGCAGTGCTAGGCGAGGACAGGGTCGAAAATACGAGCAGTACTTC	CSARRGQGRKYEQYF
TRBD2	NA	TRBV5-1	TRBJ2-7	TGCGCCAGCAGCTTGGGACTAGCGGGAGGTGGAACTAAAGAGCAGTACTTC	CASSLGLAGGGTKEQYF
NA	few	TRBV11-3	TRBJ2-7	TGTGCCAGCAGCTTAGACATCCTCTCCTACGAGCAGTACTTC	CASSLDILSYEQYF
NA	few	TRBV6-5	TRBJ2-1	TGTGCCAGCAGTGTCCCGGGACCCCCCCGGGAGCAGTTCTTC	CASSVPGPPREQFF
NA	NA	TRBV6-5	TRBJ1-2	TGTGCCAGCAGTTTAGGCGCTCAAGTGCTTTATGGCTACACCTTC	CASSLGAQVLYGYTF
NA	few	TRBV3-1	TRBJ2-7	TGTGCCAGCAGCGTACTTCTAGGGGCCTACGAGCAGTACTTC	CASSVLLGAYEQYF